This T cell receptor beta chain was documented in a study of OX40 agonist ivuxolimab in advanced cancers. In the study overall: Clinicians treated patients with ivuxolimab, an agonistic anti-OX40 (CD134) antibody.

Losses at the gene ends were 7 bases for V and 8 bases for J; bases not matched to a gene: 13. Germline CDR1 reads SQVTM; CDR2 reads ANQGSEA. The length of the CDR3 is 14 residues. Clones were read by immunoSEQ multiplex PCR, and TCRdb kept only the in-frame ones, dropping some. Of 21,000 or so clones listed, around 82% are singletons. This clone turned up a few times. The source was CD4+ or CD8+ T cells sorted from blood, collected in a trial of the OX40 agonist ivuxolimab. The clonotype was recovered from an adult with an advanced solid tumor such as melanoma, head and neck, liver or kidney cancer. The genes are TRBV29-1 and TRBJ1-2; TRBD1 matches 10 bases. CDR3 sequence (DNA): TGCAGCGCCAATCCGGGACAGGGGTCGGGGGGCTACACCTTC. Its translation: CSANPGQGSGGYTF.